Shown below are 10 T cell receptor beta chains from a single sample sequenced in a study of response to subunit inactivated influenza vaccine. TCRdb reprocessed the RT-PCR reads with MiXCR, giving one entry per CDR3 protein. Found here are 430,000 or so distinct CDR3 sequences, 10% to 11% of them singletons; the top ten hold 12%. The sample was PBMCs from blood, taken 40 to 50 days after vaccination. These receptors were taken from a man aged 45-65 years who received an inactivated influenza vaccine.

This clonotype was counted between two and nine times. For the CDR3, the DNA is TGTGCCAGCAGTTTATTATCGCGCAATCAGCCCCAGCATTTT. Amino acid sequence: CASSLLSRNQPQHF. The chain couples TRBV12-3 or TRBV12-4 to TRBJ1-5; D not certain. The V and J ends lost 2 bases and 2 bases respectively, with 7 bases between them. The CDR3 is 14 residues long.

Comment on this clonotype: With a much larger clone just one base away, this may be a read error. This chain links TRBV12-3 or TRBV12-4 with TRBJ2-1; D remains unclear. CDR3 length: 15 residues. V was trimmed by 6 bases and J by 1 base, leaving 13 bases between them. CDR3 DNA sequence: TGTGCCAGCAGGGGCTTAGAAACGTCCTACAATGAGCAGTTCTTC. It yields the protein CASRGLETSYNEQFF.

The chain carries TRBV6-2 or TRBV6-3 and TRBJ2-7; no definite D call. CDR3 length equals 12 residues. The germline V and J ends were trimmed by 6 bases and 2 bases, with 8 bases remaining between them. The germline V gene has CDR1 MNHEY and CDR2 SVGEGT. The CDR3: CASSKAAYEQYF. CDR3 coding DNA: TGTGCCAGCAGCAAGGCCGCCTACGAGCAGTACTTC.

This clonotype occurred many times. The gene calls are TRBV24-1 and TRBJ2-5, with TRBD1 matching 7 bases. This CDR3 is 19 amino acids long. V trimming: 5 bases; J trimming: 2 bases; junction bases outside the gene matches: 19. Germline V gene data show CDR1 as KGHDR and CDR2 as SFDVKD. For the CDR3, the DNA is TGTGCCACCAGTGCCCGACCAGGACAGGCAGGAAGGTCGCAAGAGACCCAGTACTTC. This gives the protein CATSARPGQAGRSQETQYF.

This clonotype appeared a few times. The rearrangement joins TRBV4-2 to TRBJ2-5, with D possibly being TRBD1 (6 bases). V lost 0 bases and J lost 2, with 13 bases in between. The CDR3 consists of 16 residues. The germline V gene encodes CDR1 LGHNA and CDR2 YNFKEQ. CDR3 sequence (DNA): TGTGCCAGCAGCCAAGATCCTCAGCAGGGGCAAGAGACCCAGTACTTC. The encoded protein is CASSQDPQQGQETQYF.

This chain uses TRBV5-1 with TRBJ2-1; the match to TRBD2 covers 12 bases. CDR1 is SGHRS, CDR2 YFSETQ, per germline. With 4 bases clipped from V and 7 bases from J, the junction kept 6 bases outside the gene matches. The CDR3 consists of 15 residues. CDR3 nucleotide sequence: TGCGCCAGCAGCCGAACTAGCGGGGGGTTGAATGAGCAGTTCTTC. Its translation is CASSRTSGGLNEQFF.

The table lists this clonotype with many counts. The V call is TRBV29-1, the J call TRBJ1-4; D remains ambiguous. CDR1 is SQVTM, CDR2 ANQGSEA, per germline. The CDR3 loop spans 11 amino acids. V was shortened by 4 bases and J by 10 bases, with 10 bases between the two germline ends. CDR3: CSVVLTAKLFF. CDR3 coding DNA: TGCAGCGTTGTGTTAACGGCAAAACTGTTTTTT.

The chain employs TRBV20-1 and TRBJ2-7; D call uncertain. The V and J ends lost 0 bases and 1 base respectively, with 10 bases between them. CDR1 is DFQATT, CDR2 SNEGSKA, per germline (reference sequence). This CDR3 has 14 amino acids. Written as DNA, the CDR3 is TGCAGTGCTAGAGATCTTGACAAGTCCTACGAGCAGTACTTC. Protein sequence: CSARDLDKSYEQYF.

This clonotype was counted ten times or more. CDR3 loop: CASSVGLGQEAFF. The CDR3 bases are TGTGCCAGCAGCGTAGGGCTCGGGCAGGAAGCTTTCTTT. The chain recombines TRBV9 with TRBJ1-1; no clear D. Looked up from germline, CDR1 is SGDLS and CDR2 is YYNGEE. Trimming shortened V by 0 bases and J by 8 bases, and 11 bases separated the two germline ends. This CDR3 is 13 amino acids long. Full variable domain (missing parts from reference TRBV9 and TRBJ1-1): DSGVTQTPKHLITATGQRVTLRCSPRSGDLSVYWYQQSLDQGLQFLIQYYNGEERAKGNILERFSAQQFPDLHSELNLSSLELGDSALYFCASSVGLGQEAFFGQGTRLTVV.

V gene TRBV28 combines with J gene TRBJ2-3; D unresolved. V dropped 3 bases and J dropped 0 bases, with 4 bases sitting between them. Germline V lookup: CDR1 MDHEN, CDR2 SYDVKM. The CDR3 runs to 13 residues. The DNA of the CDR3 is TGTGCCAGCAGTTTTCATAGCACAGATACGCAGTATTTT. It translates to CASSFHSTDTQYF.